The 27 T cell receptor beta chains below were found in one sample sequenced in a study of post-analysis software for immune sequencing data. General observations from the study: Roughly five TRBV segments, including TRBV5-6, TRBV5-1 and TRBV20-1, were more frequent in patients than controls.

The TCR beta cDNA libraries contained unique molecular identifiers. TCRdb called the PCR reads again in MiXCR, with one record for every CDR3 protein. Of roughly 650,000 distinct CDR3 sequences listed, around 64% are singletons. No antigen has been assigned to these receptors. Sequenced input: blood. Source of these receptors: a girl between 2 and 10 years old with multiple sclerosis.

This clonotype was seen more than once but under ten times. The rearrangement links TRBV5-1 to TRBJ2-1; 9 nucleotides line up with TRBD1. The CDR3 has 15 residues. J gave up 3 bases and V 4 bases, and 5 bases lay outside the gene matches. Germline values: CDR1 SGHRS, CDR2 YFSETQ. CDR3 loop: CASSTGTGYYNEQFF. In nucleotides, the CDR3 is TGCGCCAGCAGCACCGGGACAGGGTACTACAATGAGCAGTTCTTC.

This clonotype was recorded a few times. The V gene is TRBV12-3 or TRBV12-4, the J gene TRBJ2-5, with D maybe TRBD2 (5 bases). Gene TRBJ2-7 matches the end of the DNA better, so the J call may be wrong. The CDR3 spans 15 residues. CDR3 DNA sequence: TGTGCCAGCAGTTTGTCATCGGGGAATCGCTACGAGCAGTACTTC. As protein: CASSLSSGNRYEQYF.

The J gene is TRBJ2-3, the V gene TRBV20-1, with a weak D call TRBD2 (6 bases). Trimming removed 4 bases from V and 3 bases from J, with 17 bases in between. This CDR3 has 15 residues. CDR1 is DFQATT, CDR2 SNEGSKA, per germline (reference sequence). The CDR3 region has the DNA TGCAGTGCTAAGCCAAGGCAGGGACTTACAGATACGCAGTATTTT. This sequence encodes CSAKPRQGLTDTQYF.

A remark on this clonotype: One end of the junction varies from germline; a read error may be responsible. V gene TRBV9 combines with J gene TRBJ2-5, with 8 bases matching TRBD2. The germline V gene encodes CDR1 SGDLS and CDR2 YYNGEE. This CDR3 region has 15 residues. The CDR3 DNA reads TGTGCCGGCAGCGTACAAGCGGGAGTACAAGAGACCCAGTACTTC. Translating gives CAGSVQAGVQETQYF. The whole variable domain, filled in from reference TRBV9 and TRBJ2-5, reads DSGVTQTPKHLITATGQRVTLRCSPRSGDLSVYWYQQSLDQGLQFLIQYYNGEERAKGNILERFSAQQFPDLHSELNLSSLELGDSALYFCAGSVQAGVQETQYFGPGTRLLVL.

This clonotype was counted only a few times. In nucleotides, the CDR3 is TGTGCCAGCAGCGCTTACGGACAGGGCTCCTACAATGAGCAGTTCTTC. Translating gives CASSAYGQGSYNEQFF. The V and J genes are TRBV9 and TRBJ2-1, with 8 bases that match TRBD1. Germline V gene lookup returns CDR1 SGDLS and CDR2 YYNGEE. The CDR3 is 16 residues long. The ends lost 3 bases at V and 0 bases at J; junction bases unmatched: 5.

The V gene is TRBV5-5, the J gene TRBJ2-5; 9 nucleotides agree with TRBD1. The V gene end was trimmed by 6 bases and the J gene end by 1 base; junction bases not matched to a gene: 4. There are 14 residues in the CDR3. Germline values: CDR1 SGHKS, CDR2 YYEKEE (reference sequence). The CDR3 DNA reads TGTGCCAGCAATCCGGACAGGGGCCAAGAGACCCAGTACTTC. This codes for CASNPDRGQETQYF.

This chain connects TRBV7-2 to TRBJ2-1, with 9 bases that match TRBD1. Germline values: CDR1 SGHTA, CDR2 FQGNSA. The CDR3 loop spans 14 amino acids. V gave up 5 bases and J gave up 10 bases; unmatched junction bases: 9. DNA for the CDR3: TGTGCCAGCAGCCTACAGGGGGCCCCTCGGGAGCAGTTCTTC. The encoded protein is CASSLQGAPREQFF.

The chain combines TRBV5-1 with TRBJ2-1; D not resolved. The germline V gene encodes CDR1 SGHRS and CDR2 YFSETQ. Trimming left V 4 bases short and J 5 bases short, with 19 bases between. This CDR3 region has 16 residues. The CDR3 region has the DNA TGCGCCAGCAGCCGCCCTCGGCAGGACGCCCACAATGAGCAGTTCTTC. Residues: CASSRPRQDAHNEQFF.

The chain recombines TRBV3-1 with TRBJ2-1; possibly TRBD1 or TRBD2 for D (5 bases each). Trimming stripped 2 bases from V and 3 bases from J, with 29 bases between. This CDR3 is 21 amino acids long. Germline CDR1 reads LGHDT; CDR2 reads YNNKEL (reference sequence). In DNA form, the CDR3 reads TGTGCCAGCAGCCAATTAGCAGGGTTAACACGGGAAAAAGCTCACTACAATGAGCAGTTCTTC. Protein: CASSQLAGLTREKAHYNEQFF.

This clonotype has more than one count but fewer than ten. The chain links TRBV7-3 to TRBJ2-7; 13 bases line up with TRBD2. There are 16 residues in the CDR3. Germline CDR1 and CDR2: SGHTA and FQGTGA. V trimming: 5 bases; J trimming: 5 bases; junction bases outside the gene matches: 9. The CDR3: CASSLRTSGSSHEQYF. Here the CDR3 DNA reads TGTGCCAGCAGCCTCCGGACTAGCGGGAGTTCTCACGAGCAGTACTTC. Full variable domain (remainder filled in from reference TRBV7-3 and TRBJ2-7): GAGVSQTPSNKVTEKGKYVELRCDPISGHTALYWYRQSLGQGPEFLIYFQGTGAADDSGLPNDRFFAVRPEGSVSTLKIQRTERGDSAVYLCASSLRTSGSSHEQYFGPGTRLTVT.

The gene calls are TRBV11-2 and TRBJ2-7; the match to TRBD1 covers 9 bases. The DNA end lines up better with TRBJ2-4; the J call may be wrong. Germline CDR1 and CDR2: SGHAT and FQNNGV. This CDR3 region has 13 residues. The CDR3 here is CASSRTGDGIQYF. The CDR3 nucleotides read TGTGCCAGCAGCAGGACAGGGGACGGCATTCAGTACTTC.

This clonotype was detected only a few times. The genes are TRBV14 and TRBJ2-1, with 12 bases matching TRBD1. V gave up 7 bases and J gave up 8 bases; unmatched junction bases: 9. The length of the CDR3 is 15 residues. CDR1 is SGHDN, CDR2 FVKESK, per germline. The CDR3 is CASKLGQGARDEQFF. The CDR3 DNA is TGTGCCAGCAAATTGGGACAGGGGGCGCGGGATGAGCAGTTCTTC.

CDR3 in DNA: TGCGCCAGCAGCCACCCCAGCGACCCCCGGGGTGAGCAGTACTTC. As protein: CASSHPSDPRGEQYF. The rearrangement joins TRBV4-1 to TRBJ2-7; possible D gene TRBD2, 5 bases. V was cut by 3 bases and J by 7 bases, with 19 bases left in between. The CDR3 loop spans 15 amino acids. In germline, CDR1 is MGHRA, CDR2 YSYEKL.

This clonotype appeared a few times. The rearrangement links TRBV6-1 to TRBJ2-5, with 11 bases matching TRBD2. The CDR3 length is 15 residues. Germline V gives CDR1 MNHNS, CDR2 SASEGT. The V gene end was trimmed by 6 bases and the J gene end by 1 base; junction bases not matched to a gene: 4. The chain's CDR3 is CASRAGTSGQETQYF. The CDR3 nucleotides read TGTGCCAGCAGGGCCGGGACTAGCGGCCAAGAGACCCAGTACTTC.

A few counts support this clonotype. The rearrangement joins TRBV12-3 or TRBV12-4 to TRBJ2-7; TRBD2 agrees at 8 bases. The CDR3 contains 15 residues. Losses at the gene ends were 2 bases for V and 4 bases for J; bases not matched to a gene: 7. CDR3 loop: CASSLSGGAGYEQYF. CDR3 nucleotide sequence: TGTGCCAGCAGTTTAAGCGGGGGAGCCGGTTACGAGCAGTACTTC.

The chain carries TRBV2 and TRBJ2-5; D call uncertain. V lost 7 bases, J lost 1 base, and 10 bases lay in between. The length of the CDR3 is 13 residues. Germline lookup yields CDR1 SNHLY and CDR2 FYNNEI. The CDR3 spells CASKYRIQETQYF. The DNA of the CDR3 is TGTGCCAGCAAGTACCGGATCCAAGAGACCCAGTACTTC.

The V call is TRBV28, the J call TRBJ2-3, with 8 nucleotides matching TRBD2. In germline, CDR1 is MDHEN, CDR2 SYDVKM. J was trimmed by 3 bases and V by 3 bases; bases with no gene match: 5. CDR3 length: 15 amino acids. CDR3 DNA: TGTGCCAGCAGTTTGCTCGCTAGCGGGACAGATACGCAGTATTTT. Its protein is CASSLLASGTDTQYF. Full variable domain (rest looked up from reference TRBV28 and TRBJ2-3): DVKVTQSSRYLVKRTGEKVFLECVQDMDHENMFWYRQDPGLGLRLIYFSYDVKMKEKGDIPEGYSVSREKKERFSLILESASTNQTSMYLCASSLLASGTDTQYFGPGTRLTVL.

In this sample, this clonotype turned up a few times. The V call is TRBV20-1, the J call TRBJ2-7; TRBD2 aligns across 7 bases. The CDR3 is made up of 15 amino acids. CDR1 is DFQATT and CDR2 is SNEGSKA in the germline V gene (reference sequence). With V trimmed by 6 bases and J by 0 bases, 11 bases remained unmatched. For the CDR3, the DNA is TGCAGTGCCGAAAGAAGAACTAGCGCCTCCTACGAGCAGTACTTC. It encodes CSAERRTSASYEQYF.

The chain combines TRBV6-6 with TRBJ2-7; TRBD1 matches at 7 bases. The V and J ends lost 6 bases and 5 bases, in that order; junction bases with no gene match: 10. This CDR3 is built from 14 residues. Germline V lookup: CDR1 MNHNY, CDR2 SVGAGI (reference sequence). The DNA of the CDR3 is TGTGCCAGCAGGCAAAAACAGGGGTGCCACGAGCAGTACTTC. Translated, it gives CASRQKQGCHEQYF.

The chain links TRBV24-1 to TRBJ2-3; 10 bases align to TRBD2. This CDR3 spans 15 amino acids. The V and J ends lost 7 bases and 6 bases, in that order; junction bases with no gene match: 9. Germline assignment: CDR1 KGHDR and CDR2 SFDVKD. The CDR3 DNA is TGTGCCACCAGCCTCACAAGCGGGGGGGCGGATACGCAGTATTTT. It specifies CATSLTSGGADTQYF.

This clonotype was seen a single time. The chain links TRBV27 to TRBJ1-5; D is unclear. The length of the CDR3 is 14 residues. Trimming removed 4 bases at V and 1 base at J, with 8 bases between. CDR1 and CDR2 (germline): MNHEY, SMNVEV (reference sequence). The CDR3 sequence is CASSSPRSNQPQHF. In DNA, the CDR3 is TGTGCCAGCAGTTCCCCACGGAGCAATCAGCCCCAGCATTTT.

This chain links TRBV29-1 with TRBJ2-7; D tentatively reads TRBD1 or TRBD2 (6 bases each). The last part of the DNA fits TRBJ2-5 better; the J call may be wrong. Per germline, CDR1 SQVTM and CDR2 ANQGSEA. There are 13 residues in the CDR3. The CDR3, as DNA: TGCAGCGTTGAAGCCAGGGGAGGCGAGACCCAGTACTTC. This sequence encodes CSVEARGGETQYF.

This clonotype was detected only a few times. A junction boundary mismatches the germline segment, possibly from a read error. The V call is TRBV5-1, the J call TRBJ2-5; D is uncertain. This CDR3 has 13 amino acids. Germline assignment: CDR1 SGHRS and CDR2 YFSETQ. CDR3 in amino acids: CASSLGPEETQYF. The CDR3 nucleotides are TGTGCCAGCAGCTTGGGTCCTGAAGAGACCCAGTACTTC.

This clonotype was counted between two and nine times. This rearrangement joins TRBV27 to TRBJ2-7; D is undetermined. CDR1 is MNHEY and CDR2 is SMNVEV in the germline V gene (reference sequence). The ends were cut back, 3 bases at V and 2 bases at J, with 8 bases in the middle. The CDR3 sequence is 13 residues long. CDR3 in DNA: TGTGCCAGCAGTTTGGGGAACGCCTACGAGCAGTACTTC. This sequence encodes CASSLGNAYEQYF.

This chain links TRBV12-3 or TRBV12-4 with TRBJ2-1, with a tentative D call TRBD2 (5 bases). The CDR3 contains 15 residues. Trimming took 6 bases from V and 15 from J, leaving 27 bases between them. The CDR3, as DNA: TGTGCCAGCAGCCCTCCTGAGGGTTTAAGGGTCCCAGCGTTCTTC. It is translated as CASSPPEGLRVPAFF.

This clonotype appeared a single time. The chain carries TRBV20-1 and TRBJ2-1; 8 bases match TRBD2. J was trimmed by 10 bases and V by 6 bases; bases with no gene match: 14. The CDR3 totals 14 residues. CDR1 is DFQATT and CDR2 is SNEGSKA in the germline V gene (reference sequence). The CDR3: CSATGTSSPREQFF. As DNA, the CDR3 is TGCAGTGCCACCGGGACTAGTAGCCCCAGGGAGCAGTTCTTC.

The table lists this clonotype with a count of one. V is TRBV24-1 and J is TRBJ2-3, with 9 bases that match TRBD1. The CDR3 covers 17 residues. Germline trimming cut 3 bases from V and 5 bases from J; bases unmatched to any gene: 11. Germline V lookup: CDR1 KGHDR, CDR2 SFDVKD. The CDR3, as DNA: TGTGCCACCAGTGATCCTACCCCCGGGACAGGGAGAGATACGCAGTATTTT. Translation: CATSDPTPGTGRDTQYF.